Each of the 20 T cell receptor beta chains below was sequenced from the same sample in a study of blood T cell repertoires in COVID-19. TCRdb's copy holds only in-frame clones and misses some; the assay was immunoSEQ multiplex PCR. Of roughly 200,000 clones listed, roughly 79% are singletons. What was sequenced was peripheral blood. These receptors came from a middle-aged woman with COVID-19, enrolled during active disease.

This clone was detected a few times. J is TRBJ1-4 and V is TRBV9; D perhaps matches TRBD1 (5 bases). V shed 3 bases and J shed 5 bases, with 8 bases lying between them. Germline-derived CDR1 and CDR2 are SGDLS and YYNGEE. The CDR3 consists of 13 residues. CDR3 in amino acids: CASSEGANEKLFF. The CDR3 region has the DNA TGTGCCAGCAGCGAAGGGGCCAATGAAAAACTGTTTTTT.

This chain joins TRBV15 and TRBJ2-2; D call uncertain. CDR1 is LNHNV, CDR2 YYDKDF, per germline (reference sequence). The V end lost 1 base, the J end lost 1 base, and 4 bases lay between the germline ends. CDR3 length equals 14 residues. CDR3 amino acids: CATSRGRNTGELFF. CDR3 bases: TGTGCCACCAGCAGAGGGAGGAACACCGGGGAGCTGTTTTTT. The full variable domain, rest sourced from reference TRBV15 and TRBJ2-2, is DAMVIQNPRYQVTQFGKPVTLSCSQTLNHNVMYWYQQKSSQAPKLLFHYYDKDFNNEADTPDNFQSRRPNTSFCFLDIRSPGLGDTAMYLCATSRGRNTGELFFGEGSRLTVL.

The V gene is TRBV25-1, the J gene TRBJ1-1; 8 bases are shared with TRBD1. This CDR3 has 13 residues. Germline lookup yields CDR1 MGHDK and CDR2 SYGVNS. The junction had 6 bases not matched to a gene; V was cut back by 4 bases and J by 8 bases. CDR3 in amino acids: CASSVSGTGEAFF. As DNA, the CDR3 is TGTGCCAGCAGTGTCTCCGGGACAGGAGAAGCTTTCTTT.

The chain recombines TRBV14 with TRBJ2-5; 10 bases are a match to TRBD2. J gave up 4 bases and V 4 bases, and 9 bases lay outside the gene matches. Germline V gives CDR1 SGHDN, CDR2 FVKESK. This CDR3 spans 16 amino acids. The CDR3 region is CASSPGQRGGGETQYF. The CDR3 nucleotides are TGTGCCAGCAGCCCGGGACAGCGGGGGGGCGGAGAGACCCAGTACTTC.

Here the CDR3 reads CASSEGGRTRGYTF. For the CDR3, the DNA is TGTGCCAGCAGTGAAGGCGGCAGAACAAGGGGCTACACCTTC. The chain is built from TRBV25-1 and TRBJ1-2, with D unresolved. This CDR3 has 14 amino acids. Germline CDR1 reads MGHDK; CDR2 reads SYGVNS. The V gene lost 2 bases and the J gene lost 8 bases, with 15 bases spanning the gap.

The chain combines TRBV5-5 with TRBJ2-2; 9 bases are a match to TRBD2. In germline, CDR1 is SGHKS, CDR2 YYEKEE (reference sequence). This CDR3 region has 16 residues. J was trimmed by 2 bases and V by 1 base; bases with no gene match: 3. CDR3 sequence: CASSLLAGANTGELFF. CDR3 coding DNA: TGTGCCAGCAGCTTGTTAGCGGGGGCTAACACCGGGGAGCTGTTTTTT.

The chain recombines TRBV11-2 with TRBJ1-4; weak D call: TRBD1 (6 bases). Trimming stripped 5 bases from V and 8 bases from J, with 18 bases between. The germline V gene has CDR1 SGHAT and CDR2 FQNNGV. The CDR3 extends over 15 amino acids. CDR3 nucleotides: TGTGCCAGCAGCCCCGGCCCAGGGGCTCAGGAAAAACTGTTTTTT. Amino acids: CASSPGPGAQEKLFF. Based on the CDR3 plus reference TRBV11-2 and TRBJ1-4, the full variable domain is EAGVAQSPRYKIIEKRQSVAFWCNPISGHATLYWYQQILGQGPKLLIQFQNNGVVDDSQLPKDRFSAERLKGVDSTLKIQPAKLEDSAVYLCASSPGPGAQEKLFFGSGTQLSVL.

V and J are TRBV2 and TRBJ2-1; 7 bases align to TRBD1. Germline V lookup: CDR1 SNHLY, CDR2 FYNNEI. The V and J ends lost 5 bases and 3 bases, in that order; junction bases with no gene match: 4. The CDR3 has 14 residues. CDR3 bases: TGTGCCAGCAGTCGACAGGGCAACTACAATGAGCAGTTCTTC. Translating gives CASSRQGNYNEQFF.

The chain links TRBV5-6 to TRBJ2-6; D possibly corresponds to TRBD1 (6 bases). The V gene lost 7 bases and the J gene lost 4 bases, with 9 bases spanning the gap. The germline gives CDR1 SGHDT, CDR2 YYEEEE. CDR3 size: 13 residues. The CDR3 DNA sequence: TGTGCCAGCGGGACACCCGGGGCCAACGTCCTGACTTTC. It translates to CASGTPGANVLTF. The entire variable domain, with the rest obtained from reference TRBV5-6 and TRBJ2-6, is as follows: DAGVTQSPTHLIKTRGQQVTLRCSPKSGHDTVSWYQQALGQGPQFIFQYYEEEERQRGNFPDRFSGHQFPNYSSELNVNALLLGDSALYLCASGTPGANVLTFGAGSRLTVL.

The chain carries TRBV19 and TRBJ1-2; 9 bases are shared with TRBD1. The CDR3 has 14 amino acids. Germline V gene sequence: CDR1 LNHDA, CDR2 SQIVND (reference sequence). J gave up 8 bases and V 10 bases, and 14 bases lay outside the gene matches. CDR3 nucleotide sequence: TGTGCCACACAAAACGGGGACAGGGTAGGCGGCTACACCTTC. It is translated as CATQNGDRVGGYTF. Complete variable domain (other parts from reference TRBV19 and TRBJ1-2): DGGITQSPKYLFRKEGQNVTLSCEQNLNHDAMYWYRQDPGQGLRLIYYSQIVNDFQKGDIAEGYSVSREKKESFPLTVTSAQKNPTAFYLCATQNGDRVGGYTFGSGTRLTVV.

For this clone: This CDR3 is also generated by other DNA sequences in the sample. The V gene is TRBV7-3, the J gene TRBJ2-5, with TRBD1 matching 7 bases. This CDR3 comprises 13 residues. Trimming removed 5 bases from V and 3 bases from J; junction bases left unmatched: 3. Germline CDR1 reads SGHTA; CDR2 reads FQGTGA. The CDR3 loop reads CASSRGTEETQYF. The CDR3 region has the DNA TGTGCCAGCAGCCGAGGGACAGAAGAGACCCAGTACTTC.

V is TRBV4-1 and J is TRBJ2-2; 7 nucleotides align to TRBD2. CDR3 length: 15 residues. Looked up from germline, CDR1 is MGHRA and CDR2 is YSYEKL. The ends lost 5 bases at V and 7 bases at J; junction bases unmatched: 10. DNA for the CDR3: TGCGCCAGCAGCGCCCAGTCGGGGGGAGGCGGGGAGCTGTTTTTT. Protein: CASSAQSGGGGELFF.

The V and J genes are TRBV5-6 and TRBJ2-5, with D maybe TRBD2 (6 bases). The CDR3 is made up of 17 amino acids. Trimming cost V 4 bases and J 3 bases, with 22 bases left between them. CDR1 and CDR2 (germline): SGHDT, YYEEEE. CDR3 protein: CASSKTGGIWEEETQYF. DNA of the CDR3: TGTGCCAGCAGCAAAACTGGGGGGATCTGGGAGGAAGAGACCCAGTACTTC.

The chain uses TRBV7-2 and TRBJ2-7; D is unclear. Germline-derived CDR1 and CDR2 are SGHTA and FQGNSA. CDR3 length: 15 amino acids. V lost 1 base and J 0 bases, leaving 10 bases between the germline ends. The CDR3 region has the DNA TGTGCCAGCAGCTTAGGGCCAGGCAGCTCCTACGAGCAGTACTTC. This sequence encodes CASSLGPGSSYEQYF.

The chain is built from TRBV25-1 and TRBJ1-5, with D possibly being TRBD1 (5 bases). CDR1 is MGHDK and CDR2 is SYGVNS in the germline V gene. This CDR3 comprises 13 residues. The V end was cut by 3 bases, the J end by 4 bases, with 7 bases between. The CDR3 here is CASSDRDNQPQHF. The DNA for the CDR3 is TGTGCCAGCAGTGACAGGGATAATCAGCCCCAGCATTTT.

A single count supports this clone. The CDR3 sequence: CASSARTGVMNTGELFF. For the CDR3, the DNA is TGTGCCAGCAGTGCCCGGACAGGGGTTATGAACACCGGGGAGCTGTTTTTT. J is TRBJ2-2 and V is TRBV6-1; TRBD1 matches 9 bases. The CDR3 has 17 amino acids. J gave up 1 base and V 4 bases, and 7 bases lay outside the gene matches. CDR1 is MNHNS and CDR2 is SASEGT in the germline V gene.

The V call is TRBV11-2, the J call TRBJ2-3; 12 bases are a match to TRBD2. Germline V CDR1 and CDR2: SGHAT, FQNNGV. This CDR3 region has 17 residues. V gave up 5 bases and J gave up 5 bases; unmatched junction bases: 11. The CDR3 nucleotides read TGTGCCAGCAGCCTCAGGACTAGCGGGAAACTAGGAGATACGCAGTATTTT. It translates to CASSLRTSGKLGDTQYF.

The rearrangement joins TRBV29-1 to TRBJ1-1; 7 nucleotides agree with TRBD1. Trimming at V came to 6 bases and at J to 4 bases, leaving 8 bases not matched to a gene. This CDR3 comprises 13 residues. Per germline, CDR1 SQVTM and CDR2 ANQGSEA. The CDR3 spells CSVERQGGTEAFF. Here the CDR3 DNA reads TGCAGCGTCGAGAGACAGGGTGGCACTGAAGCTTTCTTT.

The chain links TRBV11-2 to TRBJ1-2; a possible D gene is TRBD1 (6 bases). The V gene lost 5 bases and the J gene lost 4 bases, with 11 bases spanning the gap. The CDR3 is made up of 13 amino acids. Germline-derived CDR1 and CDR2 are SGHAT and FQNNGV. The CDR3 bases are TGTGCCAGCAGCAGCGGGACACTCTATGGCTACACCTTC. Amino acid sequence: CASSSGTLYGYTF.

The V and J genes are TRBV10-3 and TRBJ2-5, with 7 bases that match TRBD2. This CDR3 has 16 amino acids. The J segment lost 5 bases and the V segment lost 11 bases, leaving 20 bases of the junction unmatched. Germline CDR1 is ENHRY and CDR2 is SYGVKD. The CDR3 loop reads CAPTHRAGGCGETQYF. Written as DNA, the CDR3 is TGTGCCCCCACCCATCGCGCCGGGGGGTGTGGTGAGACCCAGTACTTC.